The 27 T cell receptor beta chains below all came from one sample that was sequenced in a study of shared clonotypes between healthy human individuals. Sequencing used immunoSEQ multiplex PCR; TCRdb keeps in-frame clones, though not all of them. Among 550,000 to 800,000 clones listed, around 74% were seen once. Source material: memory CD4+ T cells sorted from blood. The sample's subset: CD45RA-negative fraction. Receptor source: a woman aged 25 to 39 in good health.

The chain joins TRBV11-3 to TRBJ2-1; 7 bases map to TRBD1. V lost 5 bases, J lost 4 bases, and 8 bases stayed unmatched. This CDR3 is 15 amino acids long. CDR1 and CDR2 (germline): SGHNT, YENEEA. CDR3 DNA sequence: TGTGCCAGCAGCCCACGGCGACAGGGTTACAATGAGCAGTTCTTC. It specifies CASSPRRQGYNEQFF.

The J gene is TRBJ1-5, the V gene TRBV5-3; 10 bases are a match to TRBD1. TRBV5-3 qualifies as an ORF whose function is uncertain. CDR3 length equals 19 residues. The V gene end was trimmed by 0 bases and the J gene end by 1 base; junction bases not matched to a gene: 10. The CDR3 DNA sequence: TGTGCCAGAAGCTTGGCCAGGGGACAGGGGATAGAGAGCAATCAGCCCCAGCATTTT. Protein: CARSLARGQGIESNQPQHF.

The chain couples TRBV7-2 to TRBJ2-2; tentatively, D is TRBD1 (5 bases). The CDR3 spans 14 residues. V was clipped by 0 bases and J by 5 bases, with 7 bases between them. Germline-derived CDR1 and CDR2 are SGHTA and FQGNSA. CDR3 loop: CASSLASGTGELFF. In DNA, the CDR3 is TGTGCCAGCAGCTTAGCTTCAGGGACCGGGGAGCTGTTTTTT.

This clone was recorded a few times. The V call is TRBV19, the J call TRBJ1-4; the D gene is possibly TRBD1 (5 bases). Deletions cut 3 bases from V and 7 bases from J, with 9 bases between. The length of the CDR3 is 13 residues. Germline V gives CDR1 LNHDA, CDR2 SQIVND (reference sequence). The CDR3: CASSIPGLEKLFF. In DNA form, the CDR3 reads TGTGCCAGTAGTATCCCGGGACTTGAAAAACTGTTTTTT.

The chain employs TRBV5-1 and TRBJ2-2, with no clear D. Germline values: CDR1 SGHRS, CDR2 YFSETQ. Deletions cut 5 bases from V and 4 bases from J, with 12 bases between. This CDR3 region has 14 residues. The DNA of the CDR3 is TGCGCCAGCAGGAAAACGGATTCCACCGGGGAGCTGTTTTTT. Encoded protein: CASRKTDSTGELFF.

V gene TRBV6-5 combines with J gene TRBJ1-3; possibly TRBD1 for D (6 bases). CDR3 length: 15 amino acids. Germline V CDR1 and CDR2: MNHEY, SVGAGI. V lost 5 bases to trimming and J lost 2 bases, with 13 bases between them. CDR3 nucleotides: TGTGCCAGCAGTCAACAACAGGGAACTGGAAACACCATATATTTT. Amino acid sequence: CASSQQQGTGNTIYF.

This chain links TRBV6-4 with TRBJ2-2; D not certain. From germline, CDR1 is MRHNA and CDR2 SNTAGT. Trimming stripped 2 bases from V and 1 base from J, with 5 bases between. CDR3 length: 14 amino acids. CDR3 sequence (DNA): TGTGCCAGCAGTGACAACTGGAACACCGGGGAGCTGTTTTTT. Its translation: CASSDNWNTGELFF.

The chain employs TRBV10-2 and TRBJ2-5; possible D gene TRBD2, 6 bases. The germline V gene encodes CDR1 WSHSY and CDR2 SAAADI. This CDR3 region has 11 residues. V lost 8 bases and J 7 bases, leaving 11 bases between the germline ends. The CDR3 reads CASGGTGTQYF. As DNA, the CDR3 is TGCGCCAGCGGGGGGACGGGGACCCAGTACTTC.

This clone was observed many times. CDR3 nucleotides: TGCGCCAGCAGCGGTATCCGGGAGGGCCGGACAGATACGCAGTATTTT. It yields the protein CASSGIREGRTDTQYF. This rearrangement joins TRBV5-1 to TRBJ2-3; 8 bases match TRBD2. V dropped 4 bases and J dropped 3; count of bases not matched to a gene: 10. Germline CDR1 reads SGHRS; CDR2 reads YFSETQ. This CDR3 is built from 16 residues.

The genes are TRBV18 and TRBJ2-2, with 10 nucleotides matching TRBD2. Looked up from germline, CDR1 is KGHSH and CDR2 is LQKENI. Trimming removed 4 bases from V and 3 bases from J; junction bases left unmatched: 14. The CDR3 sequence is 19 residues long. The CDR3 DNA is TGTGCCAGCTCACGGCGGCCGGCTAGCGGGAGAGTTGACACCGGGGAGCTGTTTTTT. Amino acids: CASSRRPASGRVDTGELFF.

The chain employs TRBV4-1 and TRBJ2-7; a possible D gene is TRBD2 (5 bases). Germline values: CDR1 MGHRA, CDR2 YSYEKL. The CDR3 spans 13 residues. The V end was cut by 4 bases, the J end by 2 bases, with 9 bases between. CDR3 region: CASSPWETYEQYF. The CDR3 DNA sequence: TGCGCCAGCAGCCCCTGGGAGACCTACGAGCAGTACTTC.

The V and J genes are TRBV25-1 and TRBJ2-6, with 10 bases that match TRBD1. Germline V CDR1 and CDR2: MGHDK, SYGVNS. With V trimmed by 6 bases and J by 4 bases, 12 bases remained unmatched. The CDR3 runs 18 residues. The CDR3 region is CASRGGQGIRRGANVLTF. In DNA form, the CDR3 reads TGTGCCAGCAGAGGGGGACAGGGGATTCGAAGAGGGGCCAACGTCCTGACTTTC.

V and J are TRBV6-6 and TRBJ2-7, with TRBD2 matching 9 bases. This CDR3 has 14 residues. V lost 4 bases, J lost 2 bases, and 3 bases stayed unmatched. CDR1 is MNHNY, CDR2 SVGAGI, per germline (reference sequence). CDR3 nucleotides: TGTGCCAGCAGTTCCCTAGCGGGGACCTACGAGCAGTACTTC. Its protein is CASSSLAGTYEQYF.

Points on this clone: A single base separates this from a much larger clone, so it may be a read error. V and J are TRBV9 and TRBJ2-3; D is ambiguous. The length of the CDR3 is 12 residues. Trimming pared 4 bases from V and 0 bases from J, leaving 3 bases between. Per germline, CDR1 SGDLS and CDR2 YYNGEE. The CDR3 sequence: CASSSSTDTQYF. In DNA form, the CDR3 reads TGTGCCAGCAGCTCTAGCACAGATACGCAGTATTTT.

The CDR3 sequence is CASTGWGRGSTDTQYF. The CDR3, as DNA: TGTGCCAGCACCGGGTGGGGCAGGGGCAGCACAGATACGCAGTATTTT. The rearrangement joins TRBV5-8 to TRBJ2-3; possibly TRBD1 for D (6 bases). The length of the CDR3 is 16 residues. Germline V gives CDR1 SGHTS, CDR2 YDEGEE. The V and J ends lost 6 bases and 0 bases respectively, with 17 bases between them.

The CDR3 nucleotides read TGTGCCAGCAGTCTACAGGGGCGACGGGAGCAGTACTTC. It codes for CASSLQGRREQYF. The V gene is TRBV28, the J gene TRBJ2-7; 7 bases map to TRBD1. Germline loops: CDR1 MDHEN, CDR2 SYDVKM. V shed 5 bases, J shed 7 bases, and the junction held 8 bases outside the gene matches. The CDR3 extends over 13 amino acids.

The V gene is TRBV4-2, the J gene TRBJ2-3; TRBD2 agrees at 7 bases. CDR1 is LGHNA, CDR2 YNFKEQ, per germline. The CDR3 contains 15 residues. J lost 0 bases, V lost 1 base, and 1 base had no gene match. The CDR3 region is CASSQASGSTDTQYF. DNA of the CDR3: TGTGCCAGCAGCCAAGCTAGCGGAAGCACAGATACGCAGTATTTT.

This chain links TRBV5-1 with TRBJ2-1; 7 bases fit TRBD2. V was clipped by 5 bases and J by 4 bases; unmatched bases: 6. This CDR3 region has 14 residues. Germline CDR1 reads SGHRS; CDR2 reads YFSETQ. CDR3 nucleotide sequence: TGCGCCAGCAGTGCTACTAGCGCTTACAATGAGCAGTTCTTC. This sequence encodes CASSATSAYNEQFF.

Only a few counts were recorded for this clone. V is TRBV25-1 and J is TRBJ2-7, with no clear D. Germline values: CDR1 MGHDK, CDR2 SYGVNS. The CDR3 length is 15 residues. Trimming took off 6 bases at V and 2 bases at J, with 17 bases between the two ends. In nucleotides, the CDR3 is TGTGCCAGCAGCGAAGGACGGAGCGCCCCCTACGAGCAGTACTTC. Translating gives CASSEGRSAPYEQYF.

V is TRBV7-3 and J is TRBJ2-2, with 9 positions matching TRBD2. The V gene's germline CDR1 is SGHTA and CDR2 FQGTGA. V trimming: 5 bases; J trimming: 0 bases; junction bases outside the gene matches: 7. This CDR3 contains 17 residues. For the CDR3, the DNA is TGTGCCAGCAGCCCAGGACTAGCGACTACGAACACCGGGGAGCTGTTTTTT. Its translation: CASSPGLATTNTGELFF. Combining the CDR3 with reference TRBV7-3 and TRBJ2-2 gives the whole variable domain GAGVSQTPSNKVTEKGKYVELRCDPISGHTALYWYRQSLGQGPEFLIYFQGTGAADDSGLPNDRFFAVRPEGSVSTLKIQRTERGDSAVYLCASSPGLATTNTGELFFGEGSRLTVL.

The rearrangement links TRBV5-1 to TRBJ2-3; 10 nucleotides agree with TRBD2. Looked up from germline, CDR1 is SGHRS and CDR2 is YFSETQ. The CDR3 has 15 residues. The ends lost 3 bases at V and 4 bases at J; junction bases unmatched: 5. The CDR3: CASSSLAGVSDTQYF. DNA for the CDR3: TGCGCCAGCAGCTCGCTAGCGGGAGTGTCAGATACGCAGTATTTT.

V is TRBV9 and J is TRBJ2-5; 11 bases agree with TRBD2. The germline gives CDR1 SGDLS, CDR2 YYNGEE. CDR3 size: 18 residues. V dropped 1 base and J dropped 5; count of bases not matched to a gene: 13. The CDR3 sequence is CASSVQRYSGRALETQYF. Here the CDR3 DNA reads TGTGCCAGCAGCGTACAACGATATAGCGGGAGGGCCCTGGAGACCCAGTACTTC.

The chain uses TRBV5-1 and TRBJ2-2, with a tentative D call TRBD1 (6 bases). The CDR3 runs to 15 residues. V was clipped by 4 bases and J by 2 bases, with 12 bases between them. Germline loops: CDR1 SGHRS, CDR2 YFSETQ. CDR3 sequence: CASSAGARNTGELFF. In DNA form, the CDR3 reads TGCGCCAGCAGCGCAGGGGCTAGAAACACCGGGGAGCTGTTTTTT.

The CDR3: CASSAGWGFREDTQYF. CDR3 sequence (DNA): TGCGCCAGCAGCGCCGGGTGGGGCTTCCGAGAAGATACGCAGTATTTT. The chain couples TRBV5-1 to TRBJ2-3, with D possibly TRBD1 on 5 matching bases. Deletions cut 4 bases from V and 5 bases from J, with 20 bases between. Germline CDR1 is SGHRS and CDR2 is YFSETQ. The CDR3 has 16 amino acids. Complete variable domain (other parts from reference TRBV5-1 and TRBJ2-3): KAGVTQTPRYLIKTRGQQVTLSCSPISGHRSVSWYQQTPGQGLQFLFEYFSETQRNKGNFPGRFSGRQFSNSRSEMNVSTLELGDSALYLCASSAGWGFREDTQYFGPGTRLTVL.

The chain combines TRBV28 with TRBJ2-1; D not resolved. There are 12 residues in the CDR3. CDR1 and CDR2 (germline): MDHEN, SYDVKM. The V end lost 2 bases, the J end lost 9 bases, and 8 bases lay between the germline ends. CDR3 sequence: CASSLRSGEQFF. CDR3 sequence (DNA): TGTGCCAGCAGTTTACGTTCCGGTGAGCAGTTCTTC.

A single count supports this clone. This chain joins TRBV27 and TRBJ1-2; D is possibly TRBD1 (6 bases). CDR3 length: 16 residues. CDR1 is MNHEY, CDR2 SMNVEV, per germline (reference sequence). The V gene lost 4 bases and the J gene lost 4 bases, with 19 bases spanning the gap. The CDR3 loop is CASSSRGGGGGYGYTF. The CDR3 DNA follows: TGTGCCAGCAGTTCCCGGGGGGGCGGAGGGGGCTATGGCTACACCTTC.

The table lists this clone with a few counts. J is TRBJ2-1 and V is TRBV10-3; D remains unclear. Trimming pared 7 bases from V and 5 bases from J, leaving 15 bases between. There are 14 residues in the CDR3. Per germline, CDR1 ENHRY and CDR2 SYGVKD. CDR3 in amino acids: CAIMRGASNNEQFF. The CDR3 bases are TGTGCCATCATGAGAGGTGCCAGTAACAATGAGCAGTTCTTC.